This T cell receptor beta chain was identified in a study of T cell changes during pregnancy in multiple sclerosis. Germline values: CDR1 SGHNT, CDR2 YYREEE (reference sequence). CDR3 length: 14 residues. V was shortened by 3 bases and J by 0 bases, with 9 bases between the two germline ends. Only in-frame clones appear in the TCRdb table, and some are missing; sequencing was by immunoSEQ multiplex PCR. Among some 38,000 clones listed, 91% were seen once. The sequences come from CD4+ T cells from peripheral blood mononuclear cells, collected in the second trimester of pregnancy. The chain uses TRBV5-4 and TRBJ1-1, with a possible D match to TRBD1 (6 bases). The TCR comes from a female donor in good health, enrolled as a control in a pregnancy study. The CDR3 protein is CASSSGQLNTEAFF. The CDR3 DNA reads TGTGCCAGCAGCTCGGGACAATTGAACACTGAAGCTTTCTTT.